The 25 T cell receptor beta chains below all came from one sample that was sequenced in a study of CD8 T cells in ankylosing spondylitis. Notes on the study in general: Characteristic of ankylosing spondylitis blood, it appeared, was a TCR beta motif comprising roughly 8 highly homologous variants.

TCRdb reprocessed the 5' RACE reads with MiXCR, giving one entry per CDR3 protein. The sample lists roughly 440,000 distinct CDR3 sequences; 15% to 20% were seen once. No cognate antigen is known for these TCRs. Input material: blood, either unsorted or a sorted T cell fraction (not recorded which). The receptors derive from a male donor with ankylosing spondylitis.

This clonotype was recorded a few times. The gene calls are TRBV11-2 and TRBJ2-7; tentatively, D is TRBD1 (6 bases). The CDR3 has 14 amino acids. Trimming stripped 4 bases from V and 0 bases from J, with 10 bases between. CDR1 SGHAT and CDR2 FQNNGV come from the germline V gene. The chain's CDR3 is CASSSRTVSYEQYF. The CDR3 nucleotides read TGTGCCAGCAGCTCGAGGACAGTCTCCTACGAGCAGTACTTC.

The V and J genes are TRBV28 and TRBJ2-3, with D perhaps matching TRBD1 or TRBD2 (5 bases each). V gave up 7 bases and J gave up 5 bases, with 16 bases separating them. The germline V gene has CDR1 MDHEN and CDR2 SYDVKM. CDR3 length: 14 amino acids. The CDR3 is CASTPRGRGDTQYF. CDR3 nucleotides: TGTGCCAGCACCCCACGGGGAAGGGGAGATACGCAGTATTTT.

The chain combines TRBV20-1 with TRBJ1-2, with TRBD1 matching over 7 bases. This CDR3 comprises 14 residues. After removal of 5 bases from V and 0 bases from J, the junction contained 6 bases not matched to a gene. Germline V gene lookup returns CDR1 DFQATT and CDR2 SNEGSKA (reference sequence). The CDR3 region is CSAARQGPNYGYTF. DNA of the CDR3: TGCAGTGCTGCCAGACAGGGACCTAACTATGGCTACACCTTC.

The CDR3 sequence: CASTGAANEKLFF. In DNA form, the CDR3 reads TGTGCCAGTACAGGGGCTGCAAATGAAAAACTGTTTTTT. The chain joins TRBV27 to TRBJ1-4; 7 bases line up with TRBD1. The germline V gene encodes CDR1 MNHEY and CDR2 SMNVEV (reference sequence). Trimming took 9 bases from V and 5 from J; bases not matched to a gene: 6. The CDR3 is 13 residues long. The complete variable domain, with remaining parts taken from reference TRBV27 and TRBJ1-4, reads EAQVTQNPRYLITVTGKKLTVTCSQNMNHEYMSWYRQDPGLGLRQIYYSMNVEVTDKGDVPEGYKVSRKEKRNFPLILESPSPNQTSLYFCASTGAANEKLFFGSGTQLSVL.

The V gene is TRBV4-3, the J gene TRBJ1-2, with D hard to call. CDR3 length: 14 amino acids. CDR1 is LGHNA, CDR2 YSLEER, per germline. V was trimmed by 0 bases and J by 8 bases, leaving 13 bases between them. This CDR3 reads CASSQDSYSGGYTF. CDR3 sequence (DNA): TGCGCCAGCAGCCAAGACTCGTATTCAGGCGGCTACACCTTC.

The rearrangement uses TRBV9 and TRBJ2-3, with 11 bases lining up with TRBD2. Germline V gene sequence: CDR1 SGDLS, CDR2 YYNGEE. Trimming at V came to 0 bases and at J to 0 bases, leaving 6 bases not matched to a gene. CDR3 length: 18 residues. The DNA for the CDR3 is TGTGCCAGCAGCGTAGGACTAGCGGGACAATCCAGCACAGATACGCAGTATTTT. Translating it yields CASSVGLAGQSSTDTQYF.

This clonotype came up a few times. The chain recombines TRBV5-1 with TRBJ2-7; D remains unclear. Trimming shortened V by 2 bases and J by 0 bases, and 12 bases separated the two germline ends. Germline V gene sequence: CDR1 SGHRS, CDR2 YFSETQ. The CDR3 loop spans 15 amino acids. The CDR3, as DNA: TGCGCCAGCAGCTTTACATCGCAGAGCTCCTACGAGCAGTACTTC. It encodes CASSFTSQSSYEQYF.

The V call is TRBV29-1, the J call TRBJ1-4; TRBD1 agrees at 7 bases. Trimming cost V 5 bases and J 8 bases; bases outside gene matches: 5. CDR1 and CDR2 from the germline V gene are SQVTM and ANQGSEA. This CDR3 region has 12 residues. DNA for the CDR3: TGCAGCGTTACACAGGGGAGGGAAAAACTGTTTTTT. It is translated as CSVTQGREKLFF.

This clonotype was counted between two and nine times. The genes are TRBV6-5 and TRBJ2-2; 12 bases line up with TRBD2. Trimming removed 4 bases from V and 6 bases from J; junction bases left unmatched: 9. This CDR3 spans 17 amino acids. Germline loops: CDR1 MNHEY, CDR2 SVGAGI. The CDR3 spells CASSSPGLAGIAGELFF. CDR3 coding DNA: TGTGCCAGCAGTTCGCCCGGACTAGCGGGGATTGCCGGGGAGCTGTTTTTT.

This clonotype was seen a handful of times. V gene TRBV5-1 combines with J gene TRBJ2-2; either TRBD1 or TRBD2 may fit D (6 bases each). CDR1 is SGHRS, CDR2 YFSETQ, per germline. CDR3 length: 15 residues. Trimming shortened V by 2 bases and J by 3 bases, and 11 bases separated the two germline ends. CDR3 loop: CASSFWGADTGELFF. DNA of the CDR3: TGCGCCAGCAGCTTTTGGGGGGCCGACACCGGGGAGCTGTTTTTT.

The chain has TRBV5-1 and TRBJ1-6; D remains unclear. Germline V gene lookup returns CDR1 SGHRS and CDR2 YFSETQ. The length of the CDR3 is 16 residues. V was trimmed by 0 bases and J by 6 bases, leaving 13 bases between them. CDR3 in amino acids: CASSLEQRQPNSPLHF. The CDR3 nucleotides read TGCGCCAGCAGCTTGGAACAGCGGCAACCTAATTCACCCCTCCACTTT.

CDR3 bases: TGTGCCAGCAGTGGGAGACTAGCGGAGCAAGAGACCCAGTACTTC. It encodes CASSGRLAEQETQYF. The chain employs TRBV2 and TRBJ2-5; 9 bases are shared with TRBD2. Germline loops: CDR1 SNHLY, CDR2 FYNNEI. Trimming cost V 4 bases and J 2 bases; bases outside gene matches: 5. The CDR3 totals 15 residues.

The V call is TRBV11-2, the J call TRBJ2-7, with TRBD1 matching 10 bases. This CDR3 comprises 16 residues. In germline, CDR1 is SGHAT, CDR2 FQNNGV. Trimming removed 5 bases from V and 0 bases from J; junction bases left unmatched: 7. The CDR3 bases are TGTGCCAGCAGCACAATCCGGGACAGGGGCTCCTACGAGCAGTACTTC. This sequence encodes CASSTIRDRGSYEQYF.

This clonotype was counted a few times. The CDR3: CASKGGTADQPQHF. CDR3 coding DNA: TGTGCCAGCAAGGGAGGGACCGCTGATCAGCCCCAGCATTTT. This chain uses TRBV2 with TRBJ1-5; tentative D call: TRBD1 (5 bases). Germline V gene data show CDR1 as SNHLY and CDR2 as FYNNEI. This CDR3 is built from 14 residues. V lost 7 bases and J lost 5, with 15 bases in between.

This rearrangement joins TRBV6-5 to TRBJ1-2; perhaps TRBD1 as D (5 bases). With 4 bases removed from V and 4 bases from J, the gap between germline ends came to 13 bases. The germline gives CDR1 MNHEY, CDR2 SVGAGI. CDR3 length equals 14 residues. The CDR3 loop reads CASSFPGESYGYTF. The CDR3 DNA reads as TGTGCCAGCAGTTTTCCGGGGGAGAGCTATGGCTACACCTTC.

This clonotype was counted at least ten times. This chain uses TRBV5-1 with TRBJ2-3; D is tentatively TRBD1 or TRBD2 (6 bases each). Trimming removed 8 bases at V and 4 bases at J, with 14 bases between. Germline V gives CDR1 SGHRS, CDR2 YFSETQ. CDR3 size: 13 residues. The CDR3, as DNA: TGCGCCAGTGTAAGGGGGGACGCAGATACGCAGTATTTT. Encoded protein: CASVRGDADTQYF.

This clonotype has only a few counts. DNA of the CDR3: TGTGCCAGCAGTAGGCATGAGGATACGCAGTATTTT. Translation: CASSRHEDTQYF. The genes are TRBV2 and TRBJ2-3; D not resolved. CDR3 length equals 12 residues. In germline, CDR1 is SNHLY, CDR2 FYNNEI. The V end was cut by 5 bases, the J end by 6 bases, with 9 bases between.

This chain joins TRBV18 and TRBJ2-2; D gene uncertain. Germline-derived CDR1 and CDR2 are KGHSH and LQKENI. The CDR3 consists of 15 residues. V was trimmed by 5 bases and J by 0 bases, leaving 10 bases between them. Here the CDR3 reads CASSTITANTGELFF. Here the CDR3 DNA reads TGTGCCAGCTCAACGATTACAGCGAACACCGGGGAGCTGTTTTTT.

CDR3 residues: CSVTRAGHGDTQYF. As DNA, the CDR3 is TGCAGTGTGACAAGGGCAGGGCATGGTGATACGCAGTATTTT. J is TRBJ2-3 and V is TRBV20-1, with a weak D call TRBD1 (5 bases). This CDR3 region has 14 residues. The V and J ends lost 7 bases and 6 bases respectively, with 20 bases between them. From germline, CDR1 is DFQATT and CDR2 SNEGSKA (reference sequence).

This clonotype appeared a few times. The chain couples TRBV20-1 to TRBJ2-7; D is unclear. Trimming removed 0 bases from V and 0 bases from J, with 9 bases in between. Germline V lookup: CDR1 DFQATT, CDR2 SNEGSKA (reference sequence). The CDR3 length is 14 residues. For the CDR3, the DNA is TGCAGTGCTAGAGATCCACAGCTCTCCTACGAGCAGTACTTC. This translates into CSARDPQLSYEQYF.

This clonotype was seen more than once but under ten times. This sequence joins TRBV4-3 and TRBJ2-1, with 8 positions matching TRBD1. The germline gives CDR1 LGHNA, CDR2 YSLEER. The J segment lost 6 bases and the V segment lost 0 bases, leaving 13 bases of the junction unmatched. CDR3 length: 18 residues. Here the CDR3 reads CASSQDGQGGDLRNEQFF. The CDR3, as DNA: TGCGCCAGCAGCCAAGACGGACAGGGTGGGGACCTTCGCAATGAGCAGTTCTTC.

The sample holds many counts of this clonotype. CDR3 nucleotide sequence: TGTGCCAGCAGCGTAGGCACTGGAGAAGCTTTCTTT. Translated, it gives CASSVGTGEAFF. The chain combines TRBV9 with TRBJ1-1; no clear D gene. V lost 0 bases and J lost 8, with 8 bases in between. The CDR3 loop spans 12 amino acids. Germline CDR1 SGDLS, CDR2 YYNGEE.

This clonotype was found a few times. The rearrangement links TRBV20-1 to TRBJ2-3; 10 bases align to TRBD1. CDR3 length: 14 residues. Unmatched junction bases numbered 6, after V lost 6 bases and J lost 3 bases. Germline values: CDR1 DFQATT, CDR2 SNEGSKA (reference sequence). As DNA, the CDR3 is TGCAGTGCCCCTGGACAGGGGGTAACAGATACGCAGTATTTT. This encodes CSAPGQGVTDTQYF.

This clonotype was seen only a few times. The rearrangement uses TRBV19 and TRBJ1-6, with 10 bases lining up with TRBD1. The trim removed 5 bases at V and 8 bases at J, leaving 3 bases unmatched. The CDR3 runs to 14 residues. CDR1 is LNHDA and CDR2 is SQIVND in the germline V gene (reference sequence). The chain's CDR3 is CASSATGGHSPLHF. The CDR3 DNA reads TGTGCCAGTAGTGCGACAGGGGGCCATTCACCCCTCCACTTT.

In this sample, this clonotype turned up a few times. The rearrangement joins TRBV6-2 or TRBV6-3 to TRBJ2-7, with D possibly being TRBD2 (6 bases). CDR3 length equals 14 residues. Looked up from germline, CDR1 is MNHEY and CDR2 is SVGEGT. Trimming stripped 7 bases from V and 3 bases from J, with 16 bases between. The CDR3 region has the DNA TGTGCCAGCACACGACTAGGAACGGGCTACGAGCAGTACTTC. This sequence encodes CASTRLGTGYEQYF.